The rows below give T cell receptor beta chains drawn from one sample of a study of early T cells in non-severe SARS-CoV-2 infection. Each CDR3 protein is one row after TCRdb ran MiXCR on the 5' RACE reads. The table has under 65,000 distinct CDR3 sequences, about 11% seen once. The specimen sequenced was whole blood. The receptors were gathered from an adult who was a healthcare worker with PCR-confirmed SARS-CoV-2 infection or an uninfected control (not recorded which). Both conserved end residues are part of each CDR3. A D gene is named only where the DNA matches it firmly. Some rows have no size entry. The others give once, few or many, or a class for an expanded clone.

V gene	D gene	clone size	J gene	CDR3 DNA	CDR3 protein
TRBV4-1	.	.	TRBJ2-3	TGCGCCAGCACCCCCAGTGCGGGAACTAGCACAGATACGCAGTATTTT	CASTPSAGTSTDTQYF
TRBV28	.	few	TRBJ1-3	TGTGCCAGCAGTTTAGGGGGACGTGGAAACACCATATATTTT	CASSLGGRGNTIYF
TRBV4-1	.	many	TRBJ2-1	TGCGCCAGCAGCCAAGGGACAGTCTCCTACAATGAGCAGTTCTTC	CASSQGTVSYNEQFF
TRBV29-1	TRBD2	.	TRBJ2-3	TGCAGCGTTGCGGGACTAGCGGGATCCACAGATACGCAGTATTTT	CSVAGLAGSTDTQYF
TRBV5-1	TRBD2	many	TRBJ2-1	TGCGCCAGCAGCCCAGGGACTAGCAGTTACAATGAGCAGTTCTTC	CASSPGTSSYNEQFF
TRBV12-3/TRBV12-4	.	.	TRBJ2-1	TGTGCCAGCAGTCCCCGACTAGGGGGGTGGGATGAGCAGTTCTTC	CASSPRLGGWDEQFF
TRBV19	.	many	TRBJ2-1	TGTGCCAGTAGTATAGGTATCCGAAGCAATGAGCAGTTCTTC	CASSIGIRSNEQFF
TRBV12-3/TRBV12-4	.	many	TRBJ1-1	TGTGCCAGCCAGGGGTTTGGGAACACTGAAGCTTTCTTT	CASQGFGNTEAFF
TRBV28	TRBD1	many	TRBJ2-7	TGTGCCAGCATTACCGGGACAGGGCTGCACGAGCAGTACTTC	CASITGTGLHEQYF
TRBV5-1	TRBD1	.	TRBJ1-5	TGCGCCAGCAGCTATTCGGGACAGACTAATCAGCCCCAGCATTTT	CASSYSGQTNQPQHF
TRBV3-1	.	few	TRBJ2-6	TGTGCCAGCAGCCAAGAAGGGGGATACGGGGCCAACGTCCTGACTTTC	CASSQEGGYGANVLTF
TRBV6-6	TRBD1	many	TRBJ2-2	TGTGCCAGCAGAAAAGAGGGGACAGGCGGGACCGGGGAGCTGTTTTTT	CASRKEGTGGTGELFF
TRBV19	.	.	TRBJ1-5	TGTGCCAGTAGTATCACTGGTCAGCCCCAGCATTTT	CASSITGQPQHF
TRBV6-1	.	.	TRBJ1-1	TGTGCCAGCAGTGAACGAACAGGCTACATGAACACTGAAGCTTTCTTT	CASSERTGYMNTEAFF
TRBV9	.	.	TRBJ2-7	TGTGCCAGCAGCGTAGATGTCGGACCCTACGAGCAGTACTTC	CASSVDVGPYEQYF
TRBV15	.	many	TRBJ2-4	TGTGCCACCAGCAGAGACTCCCCTAGTATTCAGTACTTC	CATSRDSPSIQYF
TRBV5-1	TRBD2	.	TRBJ2-3	TGCGCCAGCAGCTTCTCCGGGGGGGATACGCAGTATTTT	CASSFSGGDTQYF
TRBV9	TRBD2	many	TRBJ2-1	TGTGCCAGCAGCTTTTCCGGGACTAGCGCCTACAATGAGCAGTTCTTC	CASSFSGTSAYNEQFF
TRBV29-1	TRBD1	many	TRBJ2-7	TGCAGCGTTGCTACAGGGGGCGCTTCTAACGAGCAGTACTTC	CSVATGGASNEQYF
TRBV5-1	.	.	TRBJ2-2	TGCGCCAGCAGCGGGGGTGTTACCGGGGAGCTGTTTTTT	CASSGGVTGELFF
TRBV6-5	.	.	TRBJ2-7	TGTGCCAGCAGTCGCCCGGGGCCTTACGAGCAGTACTTC	CASSRPGPYEQYF
TRBV28	.	.	TRBJ1-1	TGTGCCAGCAGTTTGACCAGAAAGAACACTGAAGCTTTCTTT	CASSLTRKNTEAFF
TRBV12-5	TRBD1	many	TRBJ1-2	TGTGCTAGTGGTTTGGGAGACCGGGACAGGGATGGCTACACCTTC	CASGLGDRDRDGYTF
TRBV27	.	.	TRBJ2-2	TGTGCCAGCAGCCCCCTCCTTCGGACAGAGAACACCGGGGAGCTGTTTTTT	CASSPLLRTENTGELFF
TRBV4-1	.	few	TRBJ2-2	TGCGCCAGCAGCCGCAACGCCGGGGAGCTGTTTTTT	CASSRNAGELFF
TRBV9	TRBD1	many	TRBJ2-1	TGTGCCAGCAGCCCTCGTGAGGGGGCGTTCAATGAGCAGTTCTTC	CASSPREGAFNEQFF
TRBV5-1	TRBD2	many	TRBJ2-1	TGCGCCAGCAGCTTGGGACTAGCGTTTACAAATGAGCAGTTCTTC	CASSLGLAFTNEQFF
TRBV29-1	.	.	TRBJ2-7	TGCAGCTCTTTGGCAGGGAACGGCTACGAGCAGTACTTC	CSSLAGNGYEQYF
TRBV7-9	TRBD2	medium-sized	TRBJ2-1	TGTGCCAGCAGCCCCGAGCGGGGTCGCTCCTACAATGAGCAGTTCTTC	CASSPERGRSYNEQFF
TRBV11-3	.	many	TRBJ2-2	TGTGCCAGCAGCTTAACAGGGCACACCGGGGAGCTGTTTTTT	CASSLTGHTGELFF
TRBV21-1	.	many	TRBJ2-1	TGTGCCAGCAGCAACAGCCATGAGCAGTTCTTC	CASSNSHEQFF
TRBV29-1	TRBD1	.	TRBJ1-3	TGCAGCGTTGAAGAAGCCGCGGGACAGGTGAACACCATATATTTT	CSVEEAAGQVNTIYF
TRBV11-2	.	.	TRBJ2-3	TGTGCCAGCAGCTTAAGGGGGAGGGCAGGTCCTAGCACAGATACGCAGTATTTT	CASSLRGRAGPSTDTQYF
TRBV7-2	.	many	TRBJ2-5	TGTGCCAGCAGCTTGACTCAGAGCGTGGAGACCCAGTACTTC	CASSLTQSVETQYF
TRBV19	.	few	TRBJ2-1	TGTGCCAGTGGTAGGGGGGGGCCATACAATGAGCAGTTCTTC	CASGRGGPYNEQFF
TRBV20-1	.	.	TRBJ1-5	TGCAGTGCCGCGTTCCGCAATCAGCCCCAGCATTTT	CSAAFRNQPQHF
TRBV6-1	.	many	TRBJ1-1	TGTGCCAGCAGTTACATTCGGGTTGTGGGCACTGAAGCTTTCTTT	CASSYIRVVGTEAFF
TRBV25-1	.	.	TRBJ1-2	TGTGCCAGCAGTCCGGAACAGGAGGGAGGCTACACCTTC	CASSPEQEGGYTF
TRBV6-5	.	few	TRBJ2-7	TGTGCCAGCAGTCCCCACCGTCTCTACGAGCAGTACTTC	CASSPHRLYEQYF
TRBV6-2/TRBV6-3	.	.	TRBJ1-1	TGTGCCAGCAGGTCTACGAGGACTGAAGCTTTCTTT	CASRSTRTEAFF
TRBV29-1	.	few	TRBJ2-3	TGCAGCGTTGGGGTCGGAGATACGCAGTATTTT	CSVGVGDTQYF
TRBV12-3/TRBV12-4	.	few	TRBJ2-2	TGTGCCAGCAGTTTAAACATGAGGGGCACCGGGGAGCTGTTTTTT	CASSLNMRGTGELFF
TRBV10-3	.	many	TRBJ1-2	TGTGCCATCAGTGCGGCAGTCCTCGGGGGCTACACCTTC	CAISAAVLGGYTF
TRBV5-8	.	few	TRBJ2-1	TGTGCCAGCAGCTTGGCCGTGTTGGCCACTGAGCAGTTCTTC	CASSLAVLATEQFF
TRBV5-1	.	few	TRBJ2-5	TGCGCCAGCAGCGAAGAGCCGTACCAAGAGACCCAGTACTTC	CASSEEPYQETQYF
TRBV6-5	TRBD1	many	TRBJ1-1	TGTGCCAGCAGTTACAGACAGGGGGTGAACACTGAAGCTTTCTTT	CASSYRQGVNTEAFF
TRBV29-1	TRBD1	.	TRBJ2-2	TGCAGCGCCGCGACAGGGCCCCCCACCGGGGAGCTGTTTTTT	CSAATGPPTGELFF
TRBV20-1	TRBD2	.	TRBJ2-7	TGCAGTGCAACGTCCGGGACTAGCGGGCGGACGACCTACGAGCAGTACTTC	CSATSGTSGRTTYEQYF
TRBV7-2	TRBD1	many	TRBJ1-5	TGTGCCAGCAGCCCGTCGGGGACAGTTACAAATCAGCCCCAGCATTTT	CASSPSGTVTNQPQHF
TRBV7-9	.	many	TRBJ1-1	TGTGCCAGCGAGGCGGGAACCACTGAAGCTTTCTTT	CASEAGTTEAFF
TRBV28	.	few	TRBJ1-1	TGTGCCAGCATCGAGGGGCGGATGGCTGAAGCTTTCTTT	CASIEGRMAEAFF
TRBV29-1	.	many	TRBJ1-1	TGCAGCGTCCCGCAGGGTCATGGGGCTTTCTTT	CSVPQGHGAFF
TRBV5-1	TRBD2	.	TRBJ2-7	TGCGCCAGCAGGAACCTAGCGGGAGGGTCCTACGAGCAGTACTTC	CASRNLAGGSYEQYF
TRBV19	.	many	TRBJ1-5	TGTGCCAGTAGTATTATAGGCAGGGGCAATCAGCCCCAGCATTTT	CASSIIGRGNQPQHF
TRBV7-2	.	few	TRBJ2-7	TGTGCCAGCAGCTCGGTGATTCGGTACGAGCAGTACTTC	CASSSVIRYEQYF